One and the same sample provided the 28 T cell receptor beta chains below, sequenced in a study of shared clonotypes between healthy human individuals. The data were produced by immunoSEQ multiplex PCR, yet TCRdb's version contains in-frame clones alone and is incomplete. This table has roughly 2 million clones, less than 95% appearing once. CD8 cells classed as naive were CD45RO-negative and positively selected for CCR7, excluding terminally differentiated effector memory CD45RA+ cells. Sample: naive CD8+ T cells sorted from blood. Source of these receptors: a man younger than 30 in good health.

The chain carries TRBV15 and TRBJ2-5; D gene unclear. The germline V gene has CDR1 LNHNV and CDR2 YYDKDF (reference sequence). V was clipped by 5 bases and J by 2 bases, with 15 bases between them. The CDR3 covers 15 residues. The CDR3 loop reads CATSARWEGQETQYF. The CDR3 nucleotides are TGTGCCACCAGCGCCCGGTGGGAAGGACAAGAGACCCAGTACTTC.

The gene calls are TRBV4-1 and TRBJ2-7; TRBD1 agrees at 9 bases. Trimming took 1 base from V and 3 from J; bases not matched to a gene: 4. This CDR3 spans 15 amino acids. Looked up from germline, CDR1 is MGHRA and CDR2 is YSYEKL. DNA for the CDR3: TGCGCCAGCAGCCAAGCCGGGACAGGGCTCTACGAGCAGTACTTC. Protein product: CASSQAGTGLYEQYF.

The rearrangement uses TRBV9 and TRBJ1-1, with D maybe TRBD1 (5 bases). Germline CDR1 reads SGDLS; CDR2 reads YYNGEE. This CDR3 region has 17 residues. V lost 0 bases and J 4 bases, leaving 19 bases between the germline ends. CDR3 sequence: CASSVGSPGPSGTEAFF. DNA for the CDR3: TGTGCCAGCAGCGTAGGGTCCCCAGGGCCATCGGGCACTGAAGCTTTCTTT. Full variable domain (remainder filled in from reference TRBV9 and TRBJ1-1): DSGVTQTPKHLITATGQRVTLRCSPRSGDLSVYWYQQSLDQGLQFLIQYYNGEERAKGNILERFSAQQFPDLHSELNLSSLELGDSALYFCASSVGSPGPSGTEAFFGQGTRLTVV.

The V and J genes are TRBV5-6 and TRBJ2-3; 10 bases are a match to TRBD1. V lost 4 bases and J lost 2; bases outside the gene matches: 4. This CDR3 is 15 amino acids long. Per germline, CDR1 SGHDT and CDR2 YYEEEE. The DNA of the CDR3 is TGTGCCAGCAGCACCGGGACAGGGGTCACAGATACGCAGTATTTT. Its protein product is CASSTGTGVTDTQYF.

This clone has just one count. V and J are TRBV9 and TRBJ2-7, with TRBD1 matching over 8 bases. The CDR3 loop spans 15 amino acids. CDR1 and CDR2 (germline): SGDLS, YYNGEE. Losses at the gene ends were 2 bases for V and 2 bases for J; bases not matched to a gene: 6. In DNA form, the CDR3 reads TGTGCCAGCAGCGTGAGGCCGGGACAGGCCTACGAGCAGTACTTC. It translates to CASSVRPGQAYEQYF.

The CDR3 protein is CASSPSPEGEKLFF. CDR3 bases: TGTGCCAGCAGTCCCAGTCCGGAGGGGGAAAAACTGTTTTTT. The chain couples TRBV6-5 to TRBJ1-4, with a weak D call TRBD1 (5 bases). Germline CDR1 MNHEY, CDR2 SVGAGI. Trimming cost V 5 bases and J 8 bases, with 15 bases left between them. The CDR3 loop spans 14 amino acids.

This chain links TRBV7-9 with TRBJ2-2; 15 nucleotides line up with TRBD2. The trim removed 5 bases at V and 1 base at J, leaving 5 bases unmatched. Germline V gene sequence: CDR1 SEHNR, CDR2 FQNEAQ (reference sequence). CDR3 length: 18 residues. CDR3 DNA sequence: TGTGCCAGCAGCCCGGGACTAGCGGGGGGCTTGAACACCGGGGAGCTGTTTTTT. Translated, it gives CASSPGLAGGLNTGELFF.

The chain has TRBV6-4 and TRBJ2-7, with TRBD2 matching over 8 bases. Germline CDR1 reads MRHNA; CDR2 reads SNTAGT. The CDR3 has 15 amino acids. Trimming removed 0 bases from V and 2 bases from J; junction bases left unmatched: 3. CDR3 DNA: TGTGCCAGCAGTGACTCAACTAGCGGAACCTACGAGCAGTACTTC. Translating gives CASSDSTSGTYEQYF.

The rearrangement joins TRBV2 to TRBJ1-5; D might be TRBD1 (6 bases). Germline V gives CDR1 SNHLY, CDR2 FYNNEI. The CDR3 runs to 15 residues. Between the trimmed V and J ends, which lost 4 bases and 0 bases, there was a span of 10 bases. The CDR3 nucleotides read TGTGCCAGCAGTGGGGACACGTATAGCAATCAGCCCCAGCATTTT. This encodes CASSGDTYSNQPQHF.

The CDR3, as DNA: TGTGCCAGCAGTGACCTGGCAGGAGGCTCTGGAAACACCATATATTTT. It encodes CASSDLAGGSGNTIYF. V and J are TRBV2 and TRBJ1-3; D is uncertain. The CDR3 consists of 16 residues. Trimming shortened V by 3 bases and J by 0 bases, and 12 bases separated the two germline ends. Germline-derived CDR1 and CDR2 are SNHLY and FYNNEI.

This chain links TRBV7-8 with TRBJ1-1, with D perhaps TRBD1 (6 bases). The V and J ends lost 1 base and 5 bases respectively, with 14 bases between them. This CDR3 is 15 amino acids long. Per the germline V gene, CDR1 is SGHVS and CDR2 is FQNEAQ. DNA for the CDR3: TGTGCCAGCAGCTTAGTGGGGGCCGGAGGGACTGAAGCTTTCTTT. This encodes CASSLVGAGGTEAFF.

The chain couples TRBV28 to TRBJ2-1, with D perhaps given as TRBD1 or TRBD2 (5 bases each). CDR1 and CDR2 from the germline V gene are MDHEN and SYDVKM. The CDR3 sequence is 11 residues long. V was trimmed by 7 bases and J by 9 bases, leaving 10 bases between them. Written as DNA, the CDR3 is TGTGCCAGCACCCTTGGGGGTGAGCAGTTCTTC. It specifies CASTLGGEQFF.

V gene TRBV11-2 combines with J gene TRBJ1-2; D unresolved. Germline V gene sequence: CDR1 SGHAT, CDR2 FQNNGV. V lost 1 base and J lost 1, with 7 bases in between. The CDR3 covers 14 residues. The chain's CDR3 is CASSLAWSNYGYTF. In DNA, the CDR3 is TGTGCCAGCAGCTTAGCATGGAGTAACTATGGCTACACCTTC.

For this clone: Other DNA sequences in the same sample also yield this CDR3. The CDR3 DNA reads TGTGCCAGCAGCCCCGGACTAGCGGGAGGCGAGCAGTACTTC. It specifies CASSPGLAGGEQYF. The rearrangement uses TRBV7-9 and TRBJ2-7, with 14 bases fitting TRBD2. Germline CDR1 reads SEHNR; CDR2 reads FQNEAQ (reference sequence). The length of the CDR3 is 14 residues. V dropped 5 bases and J dropped 6; count of bases not matched to a gene: 3.

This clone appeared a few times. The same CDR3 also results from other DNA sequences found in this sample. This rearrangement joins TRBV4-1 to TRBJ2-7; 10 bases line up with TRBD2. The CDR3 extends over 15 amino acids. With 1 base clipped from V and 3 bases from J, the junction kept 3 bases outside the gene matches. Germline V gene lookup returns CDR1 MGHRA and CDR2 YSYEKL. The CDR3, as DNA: TGCGCCAGCAGCCAAGGGGCTAGCGGGGGCTACGAGCAGTACTTC. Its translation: CASSQGASGGYEQYF.

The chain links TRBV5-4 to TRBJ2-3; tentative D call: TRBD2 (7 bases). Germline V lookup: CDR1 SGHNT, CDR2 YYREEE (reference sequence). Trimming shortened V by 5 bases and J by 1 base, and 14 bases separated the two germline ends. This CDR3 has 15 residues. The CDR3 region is CASRYSGGRTDTQYF. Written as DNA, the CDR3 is TGTGCCAGCAGGTATTCGGGGGGCCGCACAGATACGCAGTATTTT.

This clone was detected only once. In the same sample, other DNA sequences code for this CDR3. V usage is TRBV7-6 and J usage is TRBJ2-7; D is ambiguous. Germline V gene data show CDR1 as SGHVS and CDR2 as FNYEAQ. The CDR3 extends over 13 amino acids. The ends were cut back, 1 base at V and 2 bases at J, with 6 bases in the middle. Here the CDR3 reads CASSLGTTYEQYF. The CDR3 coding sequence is TGTGCCAGCAGCTTAGGTACGACCTACGAGCAGTACTTC.

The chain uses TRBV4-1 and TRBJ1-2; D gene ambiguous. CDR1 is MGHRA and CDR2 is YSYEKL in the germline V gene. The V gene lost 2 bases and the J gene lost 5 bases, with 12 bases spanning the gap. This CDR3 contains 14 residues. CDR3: CASSQTRSGYGYTF. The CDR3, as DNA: TGCGCCAGCAGCCAAACAAGGTCCGGGTATGGCTACACCTTC.

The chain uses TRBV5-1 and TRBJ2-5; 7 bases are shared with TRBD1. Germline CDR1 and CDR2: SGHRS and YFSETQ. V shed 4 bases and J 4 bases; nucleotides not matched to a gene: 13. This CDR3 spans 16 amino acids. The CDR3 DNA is TGCGCCAGCAGCCTACAAGGACAGGCTGCATTAGAGACCCAGTACTTC. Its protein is CASSLQGQAALETQYF.

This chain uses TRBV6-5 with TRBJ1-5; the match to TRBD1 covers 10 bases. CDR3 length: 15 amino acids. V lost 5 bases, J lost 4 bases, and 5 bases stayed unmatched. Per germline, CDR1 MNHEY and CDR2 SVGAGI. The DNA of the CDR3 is TGTGCCAGCAGTCCGACAGGGGGCTTGAATCAGCCCCAGCATTTT. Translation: CASSPTGGLNQPQHF.

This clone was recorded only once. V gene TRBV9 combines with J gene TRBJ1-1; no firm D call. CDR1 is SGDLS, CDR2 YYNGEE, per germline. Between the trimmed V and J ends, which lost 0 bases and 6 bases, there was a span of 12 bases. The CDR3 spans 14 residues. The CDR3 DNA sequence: TGTGCCAGCAGCGTAGATCCAGACACCGCTGAAGCTTTCTTT. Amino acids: CASSVDPDTAEAFF.

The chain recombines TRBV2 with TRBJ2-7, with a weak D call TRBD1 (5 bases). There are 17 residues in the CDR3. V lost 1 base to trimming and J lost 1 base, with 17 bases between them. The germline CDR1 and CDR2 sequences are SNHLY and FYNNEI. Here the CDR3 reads CASSEVLIQGLSYEQYF. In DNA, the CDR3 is TGTGCCAGCAGTGAAGTATTAATCCAGGGTTTATCCTACGAGCAGTACTTC.

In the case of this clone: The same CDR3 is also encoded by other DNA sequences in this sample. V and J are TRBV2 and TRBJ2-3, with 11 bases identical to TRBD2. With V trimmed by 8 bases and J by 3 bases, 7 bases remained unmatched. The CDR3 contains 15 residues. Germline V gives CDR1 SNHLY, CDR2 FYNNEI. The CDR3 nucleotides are TGTGCCAGCTCCGAACTAGCGGGGGTAACAGATACGCAGTATTTT. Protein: CASSELAGVTDTQYF.

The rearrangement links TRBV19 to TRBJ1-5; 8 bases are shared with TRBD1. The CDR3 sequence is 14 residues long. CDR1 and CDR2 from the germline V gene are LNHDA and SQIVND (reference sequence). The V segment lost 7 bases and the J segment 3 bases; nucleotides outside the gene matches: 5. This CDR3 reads CASMDRVVNQPQHF. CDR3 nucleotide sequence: TGTGCCAGTATGGACAGGGTCGTCAATCAGCCCCAGCATTTT.

The CDR3 DNA follows: TGTGCCAGCAGTTTAAATACTTTGGGCACCCCTTCGGACGAGCAGTACTTC. Its translation is CASSLNTLGTPSDEQYF. The genes are TRBV27 and TRBJ2-7; the D is unclear. CDR1 and CDR2 (germline): MNHEY, SMNVEV (reference sequence). V was trimmed by 2 bases and J by 5 bases, leaving 22 bases between them. The CDR3 has 17 amino acids.

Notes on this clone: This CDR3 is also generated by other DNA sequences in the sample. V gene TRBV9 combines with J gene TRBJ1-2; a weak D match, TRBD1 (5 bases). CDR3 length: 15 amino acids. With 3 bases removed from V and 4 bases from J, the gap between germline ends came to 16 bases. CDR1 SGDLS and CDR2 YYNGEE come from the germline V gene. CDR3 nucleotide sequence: TGTGCCAGCAGCGAGTACCGAGACAGCATCTATGGCTACACCTTC. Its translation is CASSEYRDSIYGYTF.

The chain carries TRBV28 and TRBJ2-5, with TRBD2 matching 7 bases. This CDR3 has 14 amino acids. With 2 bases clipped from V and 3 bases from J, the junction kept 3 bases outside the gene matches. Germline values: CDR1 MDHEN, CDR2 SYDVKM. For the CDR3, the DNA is TGTGCCAGCAGTTTAGCGGGAGAAGAAGAGACCCAGTACTTC. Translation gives CASSLAGEEETQYF. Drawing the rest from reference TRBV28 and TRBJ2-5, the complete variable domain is DVKVTQSSRYLVKRTGEKVFLECVQDMDHENMFWYRQDPGLGLRLIYFSYDVKMKEKGDIPEGYSVSREKKERFSLILESASTNQTSMYLCASSLAGEEETQYFGPGTRLLVL.

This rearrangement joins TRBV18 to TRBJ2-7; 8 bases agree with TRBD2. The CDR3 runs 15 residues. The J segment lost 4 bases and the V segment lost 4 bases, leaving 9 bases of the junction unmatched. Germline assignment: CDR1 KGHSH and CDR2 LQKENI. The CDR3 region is CASSLTLAEPYEQYF. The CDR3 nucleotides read TGTGCCAGCTCACTAACACTAGCGGAGCCTTACGAGCAGTACTTC. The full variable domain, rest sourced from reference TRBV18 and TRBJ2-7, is NAGVMQNPRHLVRRRGQEARLRCSPMKGHSHVYWYRQLPEEGLKFMVYLQKENIIDESGMPKERFSAEFPKEGPSILRIQQVVRGDSAAYFCASSLTLAEPYEQYFGPGTRLTVT.